The rows below give T cell receptor beta chains drawn from one sample of a study of blood T cell repertoires in COVID-19. TCRdb's copy holds only in-frame clones and misses some; the assay was immunoSEQ multiplex PCR. There are around 190,000 clones in the sample; 76% occur only once, and roughly a sixth lies in the top ten. The sample taken for sequencing was PBMCs or T cells enriched from blood (not recorded which). These receptors were collected from a woman in her forties or fifties with acute COVID-19. Each CDR3 is given with its conserved first and last residue.

V gene: TRBV7-3; J gene: TRBJ1-2; CDR3 protein: CASSNGIGPNYGYTF
V gene: TRBV4-1; J gene: TRBJ1-4; CDR3 protein: CASSVGGGGAREKLFF
V gene: TRBV29-1; J gene: TRBJ1-5; CDR3 protein: CSVASGQGLGDSNQPQHF
V gene: TRBV28; J gene: TRBJ1-4; CDR3 protein: CASSSRDRAGSNEKLFF
V gene: TRBV7-8; J gene: TRBJ1-1; CDR3 protein: CASIKNRGGVNTEAFF
V gene: TRBV7-2; J gene: TRBJ2-3; CDR3 protein: CASSSSGLRSDTQYF
V gene: TRBV9; J gene: TRBJ2-1; CDR3 protein: CASSLAGGPRQFF
V gene: TRBV7-2; J gene: TRBJ1-2; CDR3 protein: CASSLRGGEGSGYTF
V gene: TRBV7-7; J gene: TRBJ2-2; CDR3 protein: CASSSGGWMDTGELFF
V gene: TRBV7-9; J gene: TRBJ1-1; CDR3 protein: CASSLKGVQNTEAFF
V gene: TRBV5-1; J gene: TRBJ2-1; CDR3 protein: CASYRLGGNEQFF
V gene: TRBV5-3; J gene: TRBJ1-3; CDR3 protein: CARRPPLTGEDGNTIYF
V gene: TRBV5-1; J gene: TRBJ1-6; CDR3 protein: CASSPGQGANSPLHF
V gene: TRBV10-3; J gene: TRBJ1-1; CDR3 protein: CAIRGADSLNTEAFF
V gene: TRBV14; J gene: TRBJ1-6; CDR3 protein: CASSSGVSSPLHF
V gene: TRBV28; J gene: TRBJ1-1; CDR3 protein: CASSGTGTGRRTEAFF
V gene: TRBV18; J gene: TRBJ1-4; CDR3 protein: CATGQGGNEKLFF
V gene: TRBV7-9; J gene: TRBJ1-6; CDR3 protein: CASSPGQGGSPLHF
V gene: TRBV4-1; J gene: TRBJ2-5; CDR3 protein: CASSQDLGTSGGGETQYF
V gene: TRBV5-1; J gene: TRBJ1-2; CDR3 protein: CASSPGVSHGYTF
V gene: TRBV27; J gene: TRBJ2-2; CDR3 protein: CASSPGTANTGELFF
V gene: TRBV24-1; J gene: TRBJ2-1; CDR3 protein: CATSGSPQRGGRHEQFF
V gene: TRBV9; J gene: TRBJ2-2; CDR3 protein: CASSVGPPPGELFF
V gene: TRBV6-2/TRBV6-3; J gene: TRBJ1-5; CDR3 protein: CASSYDSRANQPQHF
V gene: TRBV6-5; J gene: TRBJ2-3; CDR3 protein: CASSPRAADTQYF
V gene: TRBV3-1/TRBV3-2; J gene: TRBJ2-1; CDR3 protein: CASSQGPEQFF
V gene: TRBV28; J gene: TRBJ1-2; CDR3 protein: CASSGMTGVPGYGYTF
V gene: TRBV1; J gene: TRBJ1-2; CDR3 protein: CTSSPYYRWANYGYTF
V gene: TRBV28; J gene: TRBJ1-5; CDR3 protein: CASSLSQGISNQPQHF
V gene: TRBV7-2; J gene: TRBJ1-5; CDR3 protein: CASSLEGQGGQPQHF
V gene: TRBV27; J gene: TRBJ1-3; CDR3 protein: CASGQNSGNTIYF
V gene: TRBV7-3; J gene: TRBJ2-3; CDR3 protein: CASSLLPTGGGSTDTQYF
V gene: TRBV2; J gene: TRBJ1-1; CDR3 protein: CASMGGEDTEAFF
V gene: TRBV5-1; J gene: TRBJ1-6; CDR3 protein: CASSSSVVSNSPLHF
V gene: TRBV28; J gene: TRBJ1-6; CDR3 protein: CASSSQSATGLLHF
V gene: TRBV7-3; J gene: TRBJ2-5; CDR3 protein: CASSLMGGRETQYF
V gene: TRBV16; J gene: TRBJ1-5; CDR3 protein: CASSQFPGSNQPQHF
V gene: TRBV15; J gene: TRBJ2-1; CDR3 protein: CATSRPTESYNEQFF
V gene: TRBV6-5; J gene: TRBJ1-2; CDR3 protein: CASSITGGADGYTF
V gene: TRBV6-2/TRBV6-3; J gene: TRBJ2-1; CDR3 protein: CASSYSSGQVDEQFF
V gene: TRBV18; J gene: TRBJ2-3; CDR3 protein: CASSPPVQGADTQYF
V gene: TRBV27; J gene: TRBJ1-2; CDR3 protein: CASSSPGLPYGYTF
V gene: TRBV27; J gene: TRBJ2-1; CDR3 protein: CASTAGGLFNEQFF
V gene: TRBV5-1; J gene: TRBJ2-5; CDR3 protein: CASSLGGSTQETQYF
V gene: TRBV6-5; J gene: TRBJ2-3; CDR3 protein: CASSYTGQGTDTQYF
V gene: TRBV7-3; J gene: TRBJ1-1; CDR3 protein: CASSWTVDTEAFF
V gene: TRBV5-1; J gene: TRBJ2-2; CDR3 protein: CASSLGENTGELFF
V gene: TRBV2; J gene: TRBJ1-5; CDR3 protein: CASKSDRGDQPQHF